The next 10 T cell receptor beta chains were all read from a single sample in a study of OX40 agonist ivuxolimab in advanced cancers. Clones were sequenced by immunoSEQ multiplex PCR, and TCRdb holds only the in-frame ones, with some missing. The sample includes around 65,000 clones, 80% to 95% seen only once; the top ten take 13%. The sequencing used CD4+ or CD8+ T cells sorted from blood, collected in a trial of the OX40 agonist ivuxolimab. The receptor source for this set is an adult with an advanced solid tumor such as melanoma, head and neck, liver or kidney cancer.

The V gene is TRBV11-3, the J gene TRBJ2-7, with D perhaps matching TRBD1 (6 bases). Germline assignment: CDR1 SGHNT and CDR2 YENEEA. The length of the CDR3 is 16 residues. Trimming pared 2 bases from V and 4 bases from J, leaving 18 bases between. Here the CDR3 DNA reads TGTGCCAGCAGCTTAAGGCCGGGACAAGGGATATACGAGCAGTACTTC. Translated: CASSLRPGQGIYEQYF.

The chain joins TRBV7-9 to TRBJ2-5; D might be TRBD1 (6 bases). This CDR3 is 14 amino acids long. V lost 5 bases to trimming and J lost 0 bases, with 10 bases between them. In germline, CDR1 is SEHNR, CDR2 FQNEAQ (reference sequence). The chain's CDR3 is CASSVTGYQETQYF. Here the CDR3 DNA reads TGTGCCAGCAGCGTAACAGGGTACCAAGAGACCCAGTACTTC.

The chain carries TRBV6-5 and TRBJ2-5; D call uncertain. Germline-derived CDR1 and CDR2 are MNHEY and SVGAGI. CDR3 length: 13 amino acids. V was shortened by 6 bases and J by 4 bases, with 12 bases between the two germline ends. The CDR3 region has the DNA TGTGCCAGCAGCCCCGACTTGTTAGAGACCCAGTACTTC. Amino acid sequence: CASSPDLLETQYF.

This chain uses TRBV27 with TRBJ1-2; perhaps TRBD1 as D (5 bases). V lost 6 bases to trimming and J lost 3 bases, with 11 bases between them. The CDR3 length is 13 residues. Germline loops: CDR1 MNHEY, CDR2 SMNVEV (reference sequence). The CDR3 DNA sequence: TGTGCCAGCAGATACACAGGTGACTATGGCTACACCTTC. Amino acids: CASRYTGDYGYTF.

V and J are TRBV7-3 and TRBJ2-3, with TRBD2 as a possible D gene (5 bases). V lost 0 bases to trimming and J lost 2 bases, with 18 bases between them. The CDR3 consists of 18 residues. CDR1 is SGHTA, CDR2 FQGTGA, per germline. The CDR3 loop reads CASSLTPPDLIPTDTQYF. CDR3 DNA sequence: TGTGCCAGCAGCTTAACCCCTCCGGACTTGATTCCCACAGATACGCAGTATTTT.

This clone was recorded only once. The chain employs TRBV15 and TRBJ2-1; 14 bases match TRBD2. This CDR3 contains 17 residues. The germline V gene encodes CDR1 LNHNV and CDR2 YYDKDF (reference sequence). V lost 0 bases and J lost 5; bases outside the gene matches: 3. The CDR3 bases are TGTGCCACCAGCAGAGATGGGGGACTAGCGGGAGACAATGAGCAGTTCTTC. Protein: CATSRDGGLAGDNEQFF.

The CDR3 reads CASSSDSPSSYEQYF. The CDR3 bases are TGTGCCAGCTCCTCCGACAGCCCCTCGTCCTACGAGCAGTACTTC. The V and J genes are TRBV2 and TRBJ2-7; D is possibly TRBD1 (5 bases). Trimming shortened V by 8 bases and J by 1 base, and 18 bases separated the two germline ends. CDR3 size: 15 residues. Germline V gives CDR1 SNHLY, CDR2 FYNNEI.

The J gene is TRBJ2-7, the V gene TRBV10-3; 14 bases are shared with TRBD2. The CDR3 sequence is 19 residues long. Germline V gene lookup returns CDR1 ENHRY and CDR2 SYGVKD. Trimming took 3 bases from V and 2 from J; bases not matched to a gene: 12. CDR3 DNA sequence: TGTGCCATCAGTGACCCGTCGGGACTAGCGGGAGACCGCCCCTACGAGCAGTACTTC. The encoded protein is CAISDPSGLAGDRPYEQYF.

This chain uses TRBV19 with TRBJ1-1, with TRBD1 identical over 9 bases. After removal of 9 bases from V and 5 bases from J, the junction contained 10 bases not matched to a gene. The CDR3 runs 14 residues. Germline V lookup: CDR1 LNHDA, CDR2 SQIVND (reference sequence). The CDR3: CASSGTGYSTEAFF. The CDR3 DNA sequence: TGTGCCAGCTCCGGGACAGGGTATTCGACTGAAGCTTTCTTT.

The rearrangement uses TRBV5-1 and TRBJ1-1; 7 bases are a match to TRBD1. The length of the CDR3 is 14 residues. From germline, CDR1 is SGHRS and CDR2 YFSETQ. V was pared by 4 bases and J by 0 bases, with 3 bases of the junction left unmatched. The CDR3 DNA sequence: TGCGCCAGCAGCGTGGGACAGATGAACACTGAAGCTTTCTTT. It is translated as CASSVGQMNTEAFF.